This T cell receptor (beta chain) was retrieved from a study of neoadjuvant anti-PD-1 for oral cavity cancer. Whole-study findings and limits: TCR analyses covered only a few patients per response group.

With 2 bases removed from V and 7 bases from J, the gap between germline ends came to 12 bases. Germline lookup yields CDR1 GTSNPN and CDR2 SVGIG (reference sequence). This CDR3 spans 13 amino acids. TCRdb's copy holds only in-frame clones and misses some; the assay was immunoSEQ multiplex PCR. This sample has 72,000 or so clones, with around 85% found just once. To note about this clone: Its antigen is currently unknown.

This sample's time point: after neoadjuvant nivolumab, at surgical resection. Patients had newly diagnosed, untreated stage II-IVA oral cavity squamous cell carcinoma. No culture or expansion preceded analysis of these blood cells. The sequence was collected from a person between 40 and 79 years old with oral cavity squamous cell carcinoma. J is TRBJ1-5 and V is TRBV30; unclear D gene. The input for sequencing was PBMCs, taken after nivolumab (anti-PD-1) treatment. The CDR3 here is CAWSRREHQPQHF. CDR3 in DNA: TGTGCCTGGAGTCGGAGGGAACACCAGCCCCAGCATTTT.